Shown below are 10 T cell receptor beta chains from a single sample sequenced in a study of somatic mutations in cytotoxic T cells in rheumatoid arthritis. Assay: immunoSEQ multiplex PCR; the TCRdb copy retains only in-frame clones and omits some. Of some 6,700 clones in the sample, around 77% were seen once. The specimen was CD8+ T cells sorted from blood, collected at a follow-up visit. Receptor source: a woman in her seventies with rheumatoid arthritis.

The chain joins TRBV28 to TRBJ2-5, with D tentatively TRBD2 (5 bases). V was clipped by 5 bases and J by 5 bases, with 21 bases between them. This CDR3 has 16 residues. Germline V gene lookup returns CDR1 MDHEN and CDR2 SYDVKM. The CDR3: CASSPLVAGPRETQYF. In nucleotides, the CDR3 is TGTGCCAGCAGTCCCCTTGTGGCGGGCCCAAGGGAGACCCAGTACTTC.

The genes are TRBV6-5 and TRBJ1-3, with 9 bases identical to TRBD1. This CDR3 comprises 16 residues. Germline V gene data show CDR1 as MNHEY and CDR2 as SVGAGI. The ends lost 2 bases at V and 3 bases at J; junction bases unmatched: 5. CDR3 DNA: TGTGCCAGCAGTTACCGGGACAGGGCTCGTGGAAACACCATATATTTT. Encoded protein: CASSYRDRARGNTIYF.

The chain has TRBV29-1 and TRBJ2-5, with D hard to call. Deletions cut 2 bases from V and 5 bases from J, with 15 bases between. CDR3 length: 14 residues. Germline V lookup: CDR1 SQVTM, CDR2 ANQGSEA. CDR3: CSVEIPPRLETQYF. The CDR3 DNA follows: TGCAGCGTTGAAATCCCCCCCCGGCTGGAGACCCAGTACTTC.

This chain connects TRBV4-1 to TRBJ2-1; perhaps TRBD2 as D (7 bases). The CDR3 is 14 residues long. V was trimmed by 3 bases and J by 5 bases, leaving 11 bases between them. From germline, CDR1 is MGHRA and CDR2 YSYEKL. The CDR3 DNA follows: TGCGCCAGCAGCCAGGGGGAGGGGGACAATGAGCAGTTCTTC. Its protein is CASSQGEGDNEQFF.

The V and J genes are TRBV7-9 and TRBJ2-2; TRBD2 matches 12 bases. This CDR3 is 17 amino acids long. After removal of 7 bases from V and 5 bases from J, the junction contained 11 bases not matched to a gene. Germline V lookup: CDR1 SEHNR, CDR2 FQNEAQ (reference sequence). CDR3 nucleotides: TGTGCCAGCACCACGCCTAGCGGGAGGGCTCGGACCGGGGAGCTGTTTTTT. This sequence encodes CASTTPSGRARTGELFF. Full variable domain (remainder filled in from reference TRBV7-9 and TRBJ2-2): DTGVSQNPRHKITKRGQNVTFRCDPISEHNRLYWYRQTLGQGPEFLTYFQNEAQLEKSRLLSDRFSAERPKGSFSTLEIQRTEQGDSAMYLCASTTPSGRARTGELFFGEGSRLTVL.

A single count supports this clone. This chain links TRBV4-1 with TRBJ2-1; 9 positions match TRBD1. V shed 4 bases and J 7 bases; nucleotides not matched to a gene: 5. This CDR3 is 14 amino acids long. Germline lookup yields CDR1 MGHRA and CDR2 YSYEKL. CDR3 protein: CASSRWDRENEQFF. CDR3 nucleotide sequence: TGCGCCAGCAGCCGCTGGGACAGGGAGAATGAGCAGTTCTTC.

The gene calls are TRBV7-9 and TRBJ2-1; D unresolved. The CDR3 covers 12 residues. V was clipped by 2 bases and J by 9 bases, with 8 bases between them. Per the germline V gene, CDR1 is SEHNR and CDR2 is FQNEAQ (reference sequence). The DNA of the CDR3 is TGTGCCAGCAGCTTACTAGTCAGTGAGCAGTTCTTC. Translated: CASSLLVSEQFF.

V usage is TRBV6-4 and J usage is TRBJ2-3; 8 nucleotides line up with TRBD1. The V segment lost 4 bases and the J segment 1 base; nucleotides outside the gene matches: 4. Per the germline V gene, CDR1 is MRHNA and CDR2 is SNTAGT. This CDR3 has 15 amino acids. The CDR3: CASSATGDGTDTQYF. The CDR3 bases are TGTGCCAGCAGTGCGACAGGGGACGGCACAGATACGCAGTATTTT.

A single count supports this clone. The chain employs TRBV4-2 and TRBJ2-4; 8 bases line up with TRBD1. Per the germline V gene, CDR1 is LGHNA and CDR2 is YNFKEQ. The CDR3 sequence is 16 residues long. The ends lost 0 bases at V and 4 bases at J; junction bases unmatched: 5. The CDR3 is CASSQEDRVAKNIQYF. DNA of the CDR3: TGTGCCAGCAGCCAAGAGGACAGGGTCGCGAAAAACATTCAGTACTTC.

The rearrangement joins TRBV28 to TRBJ2-2; 9 bases are shared with TRBD1. This CDR3 has 15 residues. J was trimmed by 4 bases and V by 8 bases; bases with no gene match: 8. Germline V gives CDR1 MDHEN, CDR2 SYDVKM. CDR3 sequence: CASVTGTGSTGELFF. CDR3 nucleotide sequence: TGTGCCAGCGTAACCGGGACAGGGTCCACCGGGGAGCTGTTTTTT.